The sample holds many counts of the clone carrying this T cell receptor (beta chain). CDR1 is SEHNR and CDR2 is FQNEAQ in the germline V gene (reference sequence). The J segment lost 5 bases and the V segment lost 4 bases, leaving 12 bases of the junction unmatched. The CDR3 runs to 17 residues. This record belongs to a study of T cells after yellow fever vaccination. The 5'RACE template-switching step produced TCR cDNA and added a universal primer site and UMIs. TCRdb analysed the 5' RACE reads with MiXCR anew, one entry per CDR3 protein. The sample yields 200,000 to 300,000 distinct CDR3 sequences, roughly 3.7% seen once.

This receptor was taken from a man younger than 35 who received the YFV17D yellow fever vaccine. The J gene is TRBJ2-1, the V gene TRBV7-9; 9 nucleotides agree with TRBD2. This sample comprised PBMCs, obtained 15 days after the yellow fever booster vaccination. CDR3 in DNA: TGTGCCAGCAGCTCAACCCCCTTAGCGGGGGCCCACAATGAGCAGTTCTTC. It codes for CASSSTPLAGAHNEQFF. The whole variable domain, remainder taken from reference TRBV7-9 and TRBJ2-1, is DTGVSQNPRHKITKRGQNVTFRCDPISEHNRLYWYRQTLGQGPEFLTYFQNEAQLEKSRLLSDRFSAERPKGSFSTLEIQRTEQGDSAMYLCASSSTPLAGAHNEQFFGPGTRLTVL.